What follows are 22 T cell receptor beta chains derived from one specimen sequenced in a study of shared clonotypes between healthy human individuals. Only in-frame clones appear in the TCRdb table, and some are missing; sequencing was by immunoSEQ multiplex PCR. In the table there are nearly 2 million clones, about 94% of which are singletons. CD45RO-negative, CCR7-selected cells formed the naive CD8 fraction, which excluded terminally differentiated effector memory CD45RA+ cells. Sequencing input: naive CD8+ T cells sorted from blood. Every receptor here comes from a man between 18 and 29 years old in good health.

On this clone itself: The same CDR3 can be traced to other DNA sequences in this sample. The chain links TRBV4-3 to TRBJ2-1; tentatively, D is TRBD1 or TRBD2 (5 bases each). With 1 base removed from V and 7 bases from J, the gap between germline ends came to 11 bases. CDR1 is LGHNA and CDR2 is YSLEER in the germline V gene. The CDR3 loop spans 14 amino acids. The CDR3 loop reads CASSQVGGGNEQFF. The CDR3 DNA follows: TGCGCCAGCAGCCAAGTGGGTGGGGGAAATGAGCAGTTCTTC.

The V and J genes are TRBV6-6 and TRBJ2-6; D ambiguous. V was shortened by 8 bases and J by 3 bases, with 5 bases between the two germline ends. The CDR3 has 12 residues. Germline V gene sequence: CDR1 MNHNY, CDR2 SVGAGI (reference sequence). DNA of the CDR3: TGTGCCAGCTTTGATGGGGCCAACGTCCTGACTTTC. It encodes CASFDGANVLTF.

J is TRBJ1-1 and V is TRBV27, with D unclear. Germline CDR1 reads MNHEY; CDR2 reads SMNVEV (reference sequence). V lost 6 bases, J lost 4 bases, and 21 bases lay in between. CDR3 length equals 16 residues. CDR3 sequence reads: CASSISSEAWVTEAFF. The CDR3, as DNA: TGTGCCAGCAGCATCAGTTCCGAAGCGTGGGTCACTGAAGCTTTCTTT.

The CDR3 is CASSPGLDQETQYF. The CDR3 DNA reads as TGCGCCAGCAGCCCTGGACTAGACCAAGAGACCCAGTACTTC. The gene calls are TRBV5-1 and TRBJ2-5; 7 nucleotides line up with TRBD2. The V gene's germline CDR1 is SGHRS and CDR2 YFSETQ. The length of the CDR3 is 14 residues. V gave up 4 bases and J gave up 0 bases; unmatched junction bases: 3. Drawing the rest from reference TRBV5-1 and TRBJ2-5, the complete variable domain is KAGVTQTPRYLIKTRGQQVTLSCSPISGHRSVSWYQQTPGQGLQFLFEYFSETQRNKGNFPGRFSGRQFSNSRSEMNVSTLELGDSALYLCASSPGLDQETQYFGPGTRLLVL.

The rearrangement joins TRBV27 to TRBJ1-2, with D maybe TRBD1 (5 bases). From germline, CDR1 is MNHEY and CDR2 SMNVEV (reference sequence). The CDR3 has 15 residues. V lost 5 bases and J 2 bases, leaving 15 bases between the germline ends. CDR3 residues: CASSPLRGGNYGYTF. For the CDR3, the DNA is TGTGCCAGCAGTCCCCTCCGGGGCGGAAACTATGGCTACACCTTC.

The rearrangement uses TRBV6-6 and TRBJ1-1; D is unresolved. Per the germline V gene, CDR1 is MNHNY and CDR2 is SVGAGI (reference sequence). Trimming shortened V by 5 bases and J by 0 bases, and 13 bases separated the two germline ends. CDR3 size: 15 residues. The CDR3 sequence: CASSPGLGMNTEAFF. The CDR3 DNA is TGTGCCAGCAGTCCCGGACTGGGAATGAACACTGAAGCTTTCTTT.

This chain uses TRBV7-8 with TRBJ2-1; D is possibly TRBD2 (6 bases). CDR3 length: 16 residues. V lost 4 bases and J lost 0, with 13 bases in between. Germline V gene data show CDR1 as SGHVS and CDR2 as FQNEAQ. As DNA, the CDR3 is TGTGCCAGCAGCTCCTATGGGACTGCCTCCTACAATGAGCAGTTCTTC. It specifies CASSSYGTASYNEQFF.

This chain connects TRBV25-1 to TRBJ2-3, with TRBD1 matching 8 bases. V trimming: 3 bases; J trimming: 2 bases; junction bases outside the gene matches: 4. CDR1 and CDR2 (germline): MGHDK, SYGVNS. The CDR3 length is 15 residues. CDR3 nucleotide sequence: TGTGCCAGCAGTGATCAGGGGGCGGTCACAGATACGCAGTATTTT. It is translated as CASSDQGAVTDTQYF.

Points on this clone: Compared with germline, one end of the junction differs, possibly owing to a read error. This chain joins TRBV7-7 and TRBJ2-5; D might be TRBD1 (6 bases). Germline CDR1 and CDR2: SSHAT and FNYEAQ (reference sequence). This CDR3 has 17 amino acids. The CDR3 sequence: CASSDSGTLGRQETQYF. Here the CDR3 DNA reads TGTGCTAGCAGTGATAGTGGGACACTTGGACGACAGGAGACCCAGTACTTC.

The chain uses TRBV27 and TRBJ2-5, with D perhaps TRBD2 (6 bases). The CDR3 runs to 17 residues. CDR1 MNHEY and CDR2 SMNVEV come from the germline V gene (reference sequence). Deletions cut 5 bases from V and 4 bases from J, with 23 bases between. DNA of the CDR3: TGTGCCAGCAGTCCAATTTTAGCCCGGGAGTTGTCAGAGACCCAGTACTTC. Protein: CASSPILARELSETQYF.

The count of this clone is one. The same CDR3 also results from other DNA sequences found in this sample. This chain links TRBV6-5 with TRBJ2-2; D remains unclear. V was trimmed by 0 bases and J by 3 bases, leaving 5 bases between them. CDR1 is MNHEY, CDR2 SVGAGI, per germline. This CDR3 is 14 amino acids long. The DNA for the CDR3 is TGTGCCAGCAGTTACTCCCCCGACACCGGGGAGCTGTTTTTT. Its protein product is CASSYSPDTGELFF.

The rearrangement links TRBV14 to TRBJ2-3; D is unclear. The CDR3 has 15 residues. V shed 4 bases and J shed 2 bases, with 13 bases lying between them. From germline, CDR1 is SGHDN and CDR2 FVKESK. DNA of the CDR3: TGTGCCAGCAGCCCTTCTGGTTTTCACACAGATACGCAGTATTTT. Amino acid sequence: CASSPSGFHTDTQYF.

The V gene is TRBV4-3, the J gene TRBJ2-7; D is undetermined. The CDR3 extends over 13 amino acids. Per germline, CDR1 LGHNA and CDR2 YSLEER. V was clipped by 6 bases and J by 5 bases, with 14 bases between them. The CDR3 DNA reads as TGCGCCAGCAGTCGGATGACCTGGGACGAGCAGTACTTC. Amino acids: CASSRMTWDEQYF.

This sequence joins TRBV7-9 and TRBJ1-2, with D tentatively TRBD1 (6 bases). The germline CDR1 and CDR2 sequences are SEHNR and FQNEAQ (reference sequence). This CDR3 has 15 residues. V shed 0 bases and J shed 3 bases, with 11 bases lying between them. DNA for the CDR3: TGTGCCAGCAGCTTAGCGGTCAGGGGTGACTATGGCTACACCTTC. This gives the protein CASSLAVRGDYGYTF.

The V and J genes are TRBV6-5 and TRBJ1-4; D is unresolved. In germline, CDR1 is MNHEY, CDR2 SVGAGI. The CDR3 sequence is 13 residues long. The V and J ends lost 6 bases and 7 bases respectively, with 12 bases between them. The CDR3 DNA sequence: TGTGCCAGCAGCTCGACTCAAGGTGAAAAACTGTTTTTT. It is translated as CASSSTQGEKLFF.

V is TRBV6-1 and J is TRBJ2-5, with D hard to call. V was clipped by 6 bases and J by 5 bases, with 7 bases between them. The CDR3 totals 11 residues. CDR1 is MNHNS and CDR2 is SASEGT in the germline V gene. The CDR3 region is CASRPLETQYF. CDR3 DNA: TGTGCCAGCAGACCTCTCGAGACCCAGTACTTC.

The V and J genes are TRBV6-5 and TRBJ2-5; D may match TRBD1 or TRBD2 (6 bases each). The CDR3 contains 14 residues. The germline V gene encodes CDR1 MNHEY and CDR2 SVGAGI. Trimming shortened V by 2 bases and J by 7 bases, and 14 bases separated the two germline ends. The CDR3: CASSYEEGHTTQYF. CDR3 sequence (DNA): TGTGCCAGCAGTTACGAGGAGGGACACACGACCCAGTACTTC.

This chain joins TRBV7-8 and TRBJ2-1; no reliable D call. The CDR3 contains 13 residues. CDR1 is SGHVS, CDR2 FQNEAQ, per germline. V lost 0 bases to trimming and J lost 6 bases, with 6 bases between them. The CDR3, as DNA: TGTGCCAGCAGCTTAGCAATGGGCAATGAGCAGTTCTTC. This codes for CASSLAMGNEQFF.

This chain links TRBV28 with TRBJ2-6, with 9 bases identical to TRBD1. Per germline, CDR1 MDHEN and CDR2 SYDVKM. The CDR3 has 18 amino acids. With V trimmed by 5 bases and J by 0 bases, 8 bases remained unmatched. CDR3 sequence (DNA): TGTGCCAGCAGTCTCTGGGACAGGGAGCCCTCTGGGGCCAACGTCCTGACTTTC. Translated, it gives CASSLWDREPSGANVLTF.

V usage is TRBV6-5 and J usage is TRBJ1-3; possibly TRBD1 for D (5 bases). This CDR3 region has 15 residues. V lost 6 bases and J lost 0, with 12 bases in between. From germline, CDR1 is MNHEY and CDR2 SVGAGI. The CDR3 DNA follows: TGTGCCAGCAGCCCCCAGGGTAACTCTGGAAACACCATATATTTT. It translates to CASSPQGNSGNTIYF.

DNA of the CDR3: TGTGCCAGCAGCTCGCCGGGACAGGGCAATGAGCAGTTCTTC. It encodes CASSSPGQGNEQFF. The rearrangement links TRBV7-9 to TRBJ2-1; 9 positions agree with TRBD1. Germline V gene lookup returns CDR1 SEHNR and CDR2 FQNEAQ (reference sequence). The J segment lost 6 bases and the V segment lost 4 bases, leaving 4 bases of the junction unmatched. This CDR3 is 14 amino acids long.

Turning to this clone: At one boundary the junction diverges from the germline segment, which might be a read error. The chain recombines TRBV7-7 with TRBJ2-7; 9 bases match TRBD1. Germline CDR1 SSHAT, CDR2 FNYEAQ (reference sequence). The CDR3 contains 13 residues. CDR3 region: CASSFGQGYEQYF. The CDR3 region has the DNA TGTGCTAGCAGCTTTGGACAGGGGTACGAGCAGTACTTC.